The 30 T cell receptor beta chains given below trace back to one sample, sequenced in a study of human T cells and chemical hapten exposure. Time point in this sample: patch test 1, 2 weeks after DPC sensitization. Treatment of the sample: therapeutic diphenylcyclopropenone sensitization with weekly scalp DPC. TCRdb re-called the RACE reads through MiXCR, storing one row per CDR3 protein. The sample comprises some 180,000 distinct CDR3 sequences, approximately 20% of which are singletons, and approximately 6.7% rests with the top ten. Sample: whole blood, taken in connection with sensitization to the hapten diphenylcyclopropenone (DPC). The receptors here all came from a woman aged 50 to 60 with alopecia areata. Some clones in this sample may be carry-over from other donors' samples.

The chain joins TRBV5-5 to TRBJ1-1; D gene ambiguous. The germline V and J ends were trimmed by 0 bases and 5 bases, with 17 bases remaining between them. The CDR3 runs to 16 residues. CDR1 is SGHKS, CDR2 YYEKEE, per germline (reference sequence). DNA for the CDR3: TGTGCCAGCAGCTTGGGGCCGGCCTCAGGAAGGACTGAAGCTTTCTTT. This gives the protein CASSLGPASGRTEAFF.

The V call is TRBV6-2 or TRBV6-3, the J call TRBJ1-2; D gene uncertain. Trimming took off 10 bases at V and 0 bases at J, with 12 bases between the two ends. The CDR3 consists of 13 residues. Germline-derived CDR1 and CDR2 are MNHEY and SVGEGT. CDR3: CATGESANYGYTF. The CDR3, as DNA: TGTGCCACCGGAGAGTCTGCTAACTATGGCTACACCTTC.

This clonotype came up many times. The DNA for the CDR3 is TGTGCCAGCAGCTTAATCCCCACCAGGGATGAGCAGTTCTTC. Encoded protein: CASSLIPTRDEQFF. This chain connects TRBV7-9 to TRBJ2-1; tentatively, D is TRBD1 (5 bases). The CDR3 spans 14 residues. V was pared by 2 bases and J by 8 bases, with 13 bases between. Germline V gene lookup returns CDR1 SEHNR and CDR2 FQNEAQ (reference sequence).

Here the CDR3 reads CSGGTGVSEAFF. The DNA for the CDR3 is TGCAGCGGTGGGACAGGGGTTTCTGAAGCTTTCTTT. V usage is TRBV29-1 and J usage is TRBJ1-1, with 10 bases aligning to TRBD1. Germline V lookup: CDR1 SQVTM, CDR2 ANQGSEA. The CDR3 covers 12 residues. J lost 6 bases, V lost 7 bases, and 5 bases had no gene match.

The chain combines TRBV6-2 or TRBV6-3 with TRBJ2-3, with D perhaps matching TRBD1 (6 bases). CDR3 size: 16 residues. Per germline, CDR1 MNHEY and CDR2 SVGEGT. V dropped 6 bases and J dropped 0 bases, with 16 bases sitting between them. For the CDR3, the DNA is TGTGCCAGCAGGCTACTAGTGGGACATAGCACAGATACGCAGTATTTT. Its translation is CASRLLVGHSTDTQYF.

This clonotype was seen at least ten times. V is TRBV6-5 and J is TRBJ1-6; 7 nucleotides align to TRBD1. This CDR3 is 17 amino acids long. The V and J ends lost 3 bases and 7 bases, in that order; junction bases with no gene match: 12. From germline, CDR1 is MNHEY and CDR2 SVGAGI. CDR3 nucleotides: TGTGCCAGCAGTTATAGCGGGCGGGGACAGATGAATTCACCCCTCCACTTT. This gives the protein CASSYSGRGQMNSPLHF.

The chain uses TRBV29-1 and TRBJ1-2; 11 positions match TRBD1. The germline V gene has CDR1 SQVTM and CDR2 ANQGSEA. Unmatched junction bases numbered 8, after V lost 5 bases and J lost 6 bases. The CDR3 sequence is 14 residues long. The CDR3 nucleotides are TGCAGCGTTAAAGGACAGGGGGCAGGAAATGGCTACACCTTC. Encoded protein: CSVKGQGAGNGYTF.

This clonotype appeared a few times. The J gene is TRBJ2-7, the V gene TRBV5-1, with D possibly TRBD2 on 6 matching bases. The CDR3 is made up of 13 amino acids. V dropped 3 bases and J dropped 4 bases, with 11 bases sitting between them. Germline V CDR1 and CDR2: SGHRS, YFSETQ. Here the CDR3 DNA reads TGCGCCAGCAGCTGGGGACTGGGGTACGAGCAGTACTTC. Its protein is CASSWGLGYEQYF.

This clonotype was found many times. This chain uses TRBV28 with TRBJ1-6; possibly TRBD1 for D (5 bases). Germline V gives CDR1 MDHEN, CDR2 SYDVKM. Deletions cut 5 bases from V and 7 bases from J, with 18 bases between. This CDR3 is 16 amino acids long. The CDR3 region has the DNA TGTGCCAGCAGTCACCCCGGCGGGGCTAGGAATTCACCCCTCCACTTT. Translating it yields CASSHPGGARNSPLHF.

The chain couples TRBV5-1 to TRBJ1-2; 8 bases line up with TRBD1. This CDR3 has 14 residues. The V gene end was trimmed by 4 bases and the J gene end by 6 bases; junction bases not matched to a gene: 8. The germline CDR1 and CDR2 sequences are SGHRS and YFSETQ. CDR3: CASSKSGGEDGYTF. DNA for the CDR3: TGCGCCAGCAGCAAATCAGGGGGCGAGGATGGCTACACCTTC.

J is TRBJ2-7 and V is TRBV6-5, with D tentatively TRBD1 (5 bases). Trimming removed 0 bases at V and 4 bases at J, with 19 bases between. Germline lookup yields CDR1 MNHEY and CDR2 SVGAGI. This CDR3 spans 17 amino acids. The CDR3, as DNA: TGTGCCAGCAGTTACTCGACAGTATACGTCCGTGGATACGAGCAGTACTTC. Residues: CASSYSTVYVRGYEQYF.

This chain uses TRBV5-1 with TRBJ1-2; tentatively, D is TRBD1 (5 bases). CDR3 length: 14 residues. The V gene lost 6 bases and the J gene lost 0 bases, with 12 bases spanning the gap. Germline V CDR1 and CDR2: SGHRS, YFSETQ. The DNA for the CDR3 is TGCGCCAGCATGCCGACAGCTGCTAACTATGGCTACACCTTC. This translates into CASMPTAANYGYTF.

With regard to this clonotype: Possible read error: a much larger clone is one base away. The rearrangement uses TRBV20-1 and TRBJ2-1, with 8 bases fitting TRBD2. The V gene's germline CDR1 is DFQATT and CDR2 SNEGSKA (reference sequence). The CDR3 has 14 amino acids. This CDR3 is CSARTSGSYNVQFF. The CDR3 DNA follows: TGCAGTGCTAGAACTAGCGGCTCCTACAATGTGCAGTTCTTC.

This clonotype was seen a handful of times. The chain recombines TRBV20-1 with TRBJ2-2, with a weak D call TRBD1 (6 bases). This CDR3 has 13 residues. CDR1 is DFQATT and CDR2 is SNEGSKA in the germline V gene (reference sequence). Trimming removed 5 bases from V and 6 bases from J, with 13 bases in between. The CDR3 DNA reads TGCAGTGCTGGGGGACACCTCGCCGGGGAGCTGTTTTTT. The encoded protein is CSAGGHLAGELFF.

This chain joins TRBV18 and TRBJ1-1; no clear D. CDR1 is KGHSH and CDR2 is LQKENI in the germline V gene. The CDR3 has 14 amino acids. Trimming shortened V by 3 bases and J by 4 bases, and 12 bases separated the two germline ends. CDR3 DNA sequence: TGTGCCAGCTCACCGAAGGGAGGTTCCACTGAAGCTTTCTTT. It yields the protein CASSPKGGSTEAFF. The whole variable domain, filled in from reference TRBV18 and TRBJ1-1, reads NAGVMQNPRHLVRRRGQEARLRCSPMKGHSHVYWYRQLPEEGLKFMVYLQKENIIDESGMPKERFSAEFPKEGPSILRIQQVVRGDSAAYFCASSPKGGSTEAFFGQGTRLTVV.

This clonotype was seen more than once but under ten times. This chain's CDR3 is CASSKAVVGDRDYQETQYF. The CDR3 DNA reads TGTGCCAGCAGCAAAGCGGTAGTCGGAGACAGAGACTACCAAGAGACCCAGTACTTC. The V call is TRBV21-1, the J call TRBJ2-5; the D call of TRBD1 is as the table states it, not checked on the DNA. TRBV21-1 is given as a pseudogene. This CDR3 is built from 19 residues.

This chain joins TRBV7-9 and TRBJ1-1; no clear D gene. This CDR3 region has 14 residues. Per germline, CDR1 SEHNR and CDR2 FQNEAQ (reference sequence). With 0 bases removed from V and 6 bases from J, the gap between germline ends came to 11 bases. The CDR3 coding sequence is TGTGCCAGCAGCTTAGCGTGGCAGACTTCTGAAGCTTTCTTT. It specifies CASSLAWQTSEAFF.

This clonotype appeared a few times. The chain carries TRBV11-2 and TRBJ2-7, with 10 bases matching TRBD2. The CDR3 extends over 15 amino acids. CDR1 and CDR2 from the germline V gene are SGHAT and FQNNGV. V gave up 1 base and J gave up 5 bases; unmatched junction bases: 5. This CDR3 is CASSLVSGRTHEQYF. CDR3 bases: TGTGCCAGCAGCTTAGTTAGCGGGAGGACCCACGAGCAGTACTTC.

This CDR3 is CASSLAGGYETQYF. CDR3 DNA: TGTGCCAGCAGCTTGGCGGGGGGGTACGAGACCCAGTACTTC. The J gene is TRBJ2-5, the V gene TRBV5-5; 8 nucleotides line up with TRBD2. Germline trimming cut 0 bases from V and 5 bases from J; bases unmatched to any gene: 3. CDR1 is SGHKS, CDR2 YYEKEE, per germline (reference sequence). The CDR3 extends over 14 amino acids. The variable domain in full, with the rest retrieved from reference TRBV5-5 and TRBJ2-5, is DAGVTQSPTHLIKTRGQQVTLRCSPISGHKSVSWYQQVLGQGPQFIFQYYEKEERGRGNFPDRFSARQFPNYSSELNVNALLLGDSALYLCASSLAGGYETQYFGPGTRLLVL.

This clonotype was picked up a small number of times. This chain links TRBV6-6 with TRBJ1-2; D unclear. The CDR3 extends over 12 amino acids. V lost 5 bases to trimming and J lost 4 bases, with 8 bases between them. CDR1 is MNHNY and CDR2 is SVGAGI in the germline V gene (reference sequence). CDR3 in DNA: TGTGCCAGCAGTCTTACGTCCTATGGCTACACCTTC. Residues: CASSLTSYGYTF.

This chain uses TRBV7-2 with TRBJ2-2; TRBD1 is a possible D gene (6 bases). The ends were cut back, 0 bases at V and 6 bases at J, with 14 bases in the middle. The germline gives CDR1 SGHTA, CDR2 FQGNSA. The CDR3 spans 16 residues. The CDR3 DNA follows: TGTGCCAGCAGCTTAGCAGGGGGTCTAACTTCCGGGGAGCTGTTTTTT. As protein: CASSLAGGLTSGELFF.

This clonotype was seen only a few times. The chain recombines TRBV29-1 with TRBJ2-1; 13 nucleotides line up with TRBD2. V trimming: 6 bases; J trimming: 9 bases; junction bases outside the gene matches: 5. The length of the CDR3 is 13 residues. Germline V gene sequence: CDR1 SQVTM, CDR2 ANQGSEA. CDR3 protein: CSVGLAGEGEQFF. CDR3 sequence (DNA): TGCAGCGTCGGACTAGCGGGAGAAGGTGAGCAGTTCTTC.

The CDR3 protein is CASSYRRLAGSNEQFF. In DNA, the CDR3 is TGTGCCAGCAGTTATAGGAGACTAGCGGGTTCCAATGAGCAGTTCTTC. The chain recombines TRBV6-2 or TRBV6-3 with TRBJ2-1, with 10 bases fitting TRBD2. Germline CDR1 MNHEY, CDR2 SVGEGT. The CDR3 sequence is 16 residues long. J lost 6 bases, V lost 3 bases, and 8 bases had no gene match.

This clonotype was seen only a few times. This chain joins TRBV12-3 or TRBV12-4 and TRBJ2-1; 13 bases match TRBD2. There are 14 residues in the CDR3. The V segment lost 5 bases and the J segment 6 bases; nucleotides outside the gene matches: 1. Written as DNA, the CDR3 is TGTGCCAGCAGTCGGACTAGCGGGAGCAATGAGCAGTTCTTC. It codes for CASSRTSGSNEQFF.

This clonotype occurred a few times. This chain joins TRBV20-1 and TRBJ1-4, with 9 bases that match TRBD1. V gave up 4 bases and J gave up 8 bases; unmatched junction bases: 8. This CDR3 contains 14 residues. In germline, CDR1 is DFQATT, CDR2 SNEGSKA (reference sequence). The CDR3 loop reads CSATTGGAWEKLFF. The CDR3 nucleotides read TGCAGTGCTACTACAGGGGGCGCCTGGGAAAAACTGTTTTTT.

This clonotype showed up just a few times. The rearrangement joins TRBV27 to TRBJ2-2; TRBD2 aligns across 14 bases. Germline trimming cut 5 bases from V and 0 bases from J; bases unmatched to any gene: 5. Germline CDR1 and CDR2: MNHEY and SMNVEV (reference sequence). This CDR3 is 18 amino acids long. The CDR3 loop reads CASSLRTSGRTNTGELFF. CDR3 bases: TGTGCCAGCAGTCTCCGGACTAGCGGGAGGACGAACACCGGGGAGCTGTTTTTT.

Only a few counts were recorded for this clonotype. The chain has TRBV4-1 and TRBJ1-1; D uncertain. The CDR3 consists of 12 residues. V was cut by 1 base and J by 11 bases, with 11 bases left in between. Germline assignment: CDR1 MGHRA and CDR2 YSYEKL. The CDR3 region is CASSQAVGTAFF. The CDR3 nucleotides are TGCGCCAGCAGCCAAGCGGTGGGAACTGCTTTCTTT.

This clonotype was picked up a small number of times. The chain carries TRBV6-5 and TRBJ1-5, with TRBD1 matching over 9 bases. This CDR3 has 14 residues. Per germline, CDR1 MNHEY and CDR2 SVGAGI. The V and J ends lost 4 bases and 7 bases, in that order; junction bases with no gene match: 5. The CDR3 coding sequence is TGTGCCAGCAGTTTCGGACAGGGGACCCAGCCCCAGCATTTT. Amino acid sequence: CASSFGQGTQPQHF.

CDR3 nucleotides: TGCAGTGCTGTTTCCGACAGGAAGAATCAGCCCCAGCATTTT. It yields the protein CSAVSDRKNQPQHF. The rearrangement joins TRBV20-1 to TRBJ1-5; D is possibly TRBD1 (6 bases). CDR1 and CDR2 (germline): DFQATT, SNEGSKA (reference sequence). CDR3 size: 14 residues. Trimming removed 5 bases from V and 4 bases from J, with 15 bases in between.

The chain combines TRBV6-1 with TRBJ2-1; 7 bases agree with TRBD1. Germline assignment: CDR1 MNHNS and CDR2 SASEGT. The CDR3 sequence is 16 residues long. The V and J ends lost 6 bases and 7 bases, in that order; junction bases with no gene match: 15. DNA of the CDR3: TGTGCCAGCAGCCCCATGACAGGGTGGATAGGTAATGAGCAGTTCTTC. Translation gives CASSPMTGWIGNEQFF.